These T cell receptor beta chains were read from a single sample in a study of blood T cell repertoires in COVID-19. TCRdb's copy holds only in-frame clones and misses some; the assay was immunoSEQ multiplex PCR. Of 100,000 to 150,000 clones in the sample, around four fifths were seen once. Sample: peripheral blood. The source of these receptors is a human donor in a cohort sampled during active COVID-19. Each CDR3 is given without its conserved first and last residue. The D gene is left open where the match is weak.

>TRBD2|TRBV4-2
ASSQEGTSGGDTQY
>TRBD2|TRBV5-8
ASSLVGRALNEQF
>-|TRBV4-3
ASSQETGTGELF
>-|TRBV11-3
ASSFGRQGQETQY
>-|TRBV7-8
ASSFIRGEETQY
>-|TRBV15
ATSRDQGPLR
>TRBD2|TRBV5-1
ASSLGRAGGRETQY
>-|TRBV7-8
ASSLEASNYGYT
>-|TRBV6-6
ASKGDPDRPRYEQY
>TRBD2|TRBV28
ASSLTSGNTGNEQF
>TRBD1|TRBV5-1
ASSRDRDRYGYT
>-|TRBV5-4
ASSFWTTNTGELF
>-|TRBV6-2/TRBV6-3
ASSYFRRNSYNSPLH
>-|TRBV30
AWTRQRGEQY
>-|TRBV2
ASSRELEDTQY
>TRBD1|TRBV11-2
ASSLGSTGGETQY
>TRBD1|TRBV15
ATSQRQGPYGYT
>-|TRBV4-3
ASSQVGAGRSGGYT
>TRBD1|TRBV5-1
ASHDPGQGNEKLF
>TRBD1|TRBV5-1
ASSLGLQGNSPLH
>TRBD2|TRBV6-4
ASSDSLAGVSEQF
>TRBD2|TRBV7-8
ASSFTSGYNEQF
>-|TRBV6-5
ASSSWLQEKLF
>TRBD1|TRBV29-1
SAMTGGETEAF
>-|TRBV28
ASGQGPSTDTQY
>-|TRBV21-1
ASDTKEGSYEQY
>-|TRBV30
AGQRRGNTEAF
>TRBD1|TRBV11-2
ASSSLDRGRLYT
>TRBD2|TRBV15
ATSKTSGNYNEQF